The clone carrying this T cell receptor (beta chain) was counted between two and nine times. These data are taken from a study of blood T cells in healthy people across ages. Together with a sample-barcoded 5' primer, a J-beta primer mix was included in a second PCR lasting about 7 to 11 cycles. TCRdb re-analysed the 5' RACE reads in MiXCR, keeping a single row per CDR3 protein. The table includes around 820,000 distinct CDR3 sequences, 20% to 25% detected once. The CDR3 runs to 14 residues. Germline V gene sequence: CDR1 SQVTM, CDR2 ANQGSEA. Trimming took off 4 bases at V and 0 bases at J, with 13 bases between the two ends. The same sample was also studied in work on T cells of mothers and their children.

The chain has TRBV29-1 and TRBJ2-7; D is unclear. This TCR was recovered from a boy aged 5 to 17 in good health. What was sequenced was blood. CDR3 loop: CSVAGLENSYEQYF. CDR3 DNA sequence: TGCAGCGTTGCGGGCCTAGAGAACTCCTACGAGCAGTACTTC.